This entry lists 10 T cell receptor beta chains sequenced from one sample in a study of blood T cell repertoires in COVID-19. Produced via immunoSEQ multiplex PCR; TCRdb's table is partial and in-frame only. This table has 490,000 or so clones, 70% to 90% appearing once. The sample was PBMCs or T cells enriched from blood (not recorded which). The receptors here all came from a woman aged 40-49 years who had recovered from COVID-19.

The V call is TRBV6-2 or TRBV6-3, the J call TRBJ2-2; 11 bases match TRBD1. CDR1 and CDR2 (germline): MNHEY, SVGEGT. This CDR3 contains 19 residues. Trimming removed 1 base from V and 4 bases from J; junction bases left unmatched: 11. The CDR3 spells CASSYWTGGVVGVTGELFF. CDR3 nucleotides: TGTGCCAGCAGTTACTGGACAGGGGGCGTCGTCGGGGTCACCGGGGAGCTGTTTTTT.

CDR3 loop: CASSLVGLPGEQYF. The CDR3 region has the DNA TGTGCCAGCAGCTTGGTTGGACTCCCGGGCGAGCAGTACTTC. The chain employs TRBV5-4 and TRBJ2-7, with a tentative D call TRBD2 (5 bases). This CDR3 is 14 amino acids long. Trimming stripped 0 bases from V and 6 bases from J, with 13 bases between. Germline CDR1 SGHNT, CDR2 YYREEE (reference sequence).

The J gene is TRBJ2-7, the V gene TRBV4-1, with D tentatively TRBD1 (6 bases). V was clipped by 3 bases and J by 3 bases, with 15 bases between them. There are 15 residues in the CDR3. Germline assignment: CDR1 MGHRA and CDR2 YSYEKL. In nucleotides, the CDR3 is TGCGCCAGCAGCCAGAGTAAGGGACATTTCTACGAGCAGTACTTC. Translation gives CASSQSKGHFYEQYF.

V usage is TRBV18 and J usage is TRBJ2-7; 12 nucleotides line up with TRBD2. CDR3 size: 18 residues. Per germline, CDR1 KGHSH and CDR2 LQKENI. V dropped 3 bases and J dropped 3; count of bases not matched to a gene: 12. The CDR3 protein is CASSPPASGRGSRYEQYF. For the CDR3, the DNA is TGTGCCAGCTCACCCCCGGCTAGCGGGAGGGGCTCCCGCTACGAGCAGTACTTC.

The chain links TRBV15 to TRBJ2-3, with TRBD2 matching 7 bases. With 0 bases clipped from V and 4 bases from J, the junction kept 7 bases outside the gene matches. This CDR3 has 16 amino acids. Germline CDR1 LNHNV, CDR2 YYDKDF (reference sequence). CDR3 DNA: TGTGCCACCAGCAGAGATCCGGGGGGAGTTGCAGATACGCAGTATTTT. It codes for CATSRDPGGVADTQYF.

The chain couples TRBV19 to TRBJ1-1; D is perhaps TRBD1 (6 bases). The germline V gene encodes CDR1 LNHDA and CDR2 SQIVND (reference sequence). Trimming left V 1 base short and J 10 bases short, with 16 bases between. The CDR3 is 14 residues long. The CDR3 protein is CASSIGYTGSVAFF. The CDR3 nucleotides are TGTGCCAGTAGTATAGGCTACACAGGGTCGGTAGCTTTCTTT. Supplemented by reference TRBV19 and TRBJ1-1, the full variable domain reads DGGITQSPKYLFRKEGQNVTLSCEQNLNHDAMYWYRQDPGQGLRLIYYSQIVNDFQKGDIAEGYSVSREKKESFPLTVTSAQKNPTAFYLCASSIGYTGSVAFFGQGTRLTVV.

On this clone: This sample includes further DNA sequences coding for the same CDR3. The chain combines TRBV13 with TRBJ2-7, with D perhaps matching TRBD1 (5 bases). Germline CDR1 is PRHDT and CDR2 is FYEKMQ (reference sequence). The ends were cut back, 2 bases at V and 5 bases at J, with 10 bases in the middle. The CDR3 is 13 residues long. CDR3 sequence: CASSLPGLNEQYF. The CDR3 DNA follows: TGTGCCAGCAGCTTACCAGGGTTGAACGAGCAGTACTTC.

The V gene is TRBV12-3 or TRBV12-4, the J gene TRBJ1-1; possibly TRBD1 for D (6 bases). The CDR3 consists of 13 residues. V was cut by 2 bases and J by 6 bases, with 10 bases left in between. The CDR3 loop is CASSLLGGAEAFF. DNA for the CDR3: TGTGCCAGCAGTTTACTAGGGGGTGCTGAAGCTTTCTTT.

V usage is TRBV28 and J usage is TRBJ1-1; D perhaps matches TRBD1 (5 bases). The germline CDR1 and CDR2 sequences are MDHEN and SYDVKM. The CDR3 runs 15 residues. V lost 6 bases and J lost 5, with 19 bases in between. CDR3 in DNA: TGTGCCAGCAGGGCCCACGGCGGGGCTTCGACTGAAGCTTTCTTT. Protein product: CASRAHGGASTEAFF.

The chain joins TRBV18 to TRBJ2-7, with a tentative D call TRBD1 (5 bases). The germline CDR1 and CDR2 sequences are KGHSH and LQKENI. This CDR3 comprises 15 residues. Trimming left V 3 bases short and J 0 bases short, with 12 bases between. The CDR3 region has the DNA TGTGCCAGCTCACCCGGCCAGGGCGGCTCCTACGAGCAGTACTTC. Its translation: CASSPGQGGSYEQYF.